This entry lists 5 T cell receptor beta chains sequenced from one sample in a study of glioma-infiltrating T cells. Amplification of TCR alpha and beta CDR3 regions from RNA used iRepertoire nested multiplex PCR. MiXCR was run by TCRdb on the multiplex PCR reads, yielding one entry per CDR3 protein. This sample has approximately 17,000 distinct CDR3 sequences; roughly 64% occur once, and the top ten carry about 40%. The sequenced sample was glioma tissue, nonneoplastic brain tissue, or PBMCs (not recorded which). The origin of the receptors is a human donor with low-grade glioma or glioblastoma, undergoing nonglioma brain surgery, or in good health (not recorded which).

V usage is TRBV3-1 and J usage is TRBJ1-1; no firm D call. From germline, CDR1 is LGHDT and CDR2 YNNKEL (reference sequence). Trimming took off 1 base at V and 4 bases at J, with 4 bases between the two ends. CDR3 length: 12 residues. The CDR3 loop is CASSQAATEAFF. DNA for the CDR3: TGTGCCAGCAGCCAAGCCGCCACTGAAGCTTTCTTT.

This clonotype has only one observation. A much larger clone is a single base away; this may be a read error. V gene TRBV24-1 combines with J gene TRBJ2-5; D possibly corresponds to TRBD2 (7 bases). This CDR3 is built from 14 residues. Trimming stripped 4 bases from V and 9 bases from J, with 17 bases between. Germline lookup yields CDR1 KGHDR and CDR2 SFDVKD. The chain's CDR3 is CATSDRGRREAQYF. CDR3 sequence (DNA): TGTGCCACCAGTGACAGGGGCCGCCGGGAGGCCCAGTACTTC.

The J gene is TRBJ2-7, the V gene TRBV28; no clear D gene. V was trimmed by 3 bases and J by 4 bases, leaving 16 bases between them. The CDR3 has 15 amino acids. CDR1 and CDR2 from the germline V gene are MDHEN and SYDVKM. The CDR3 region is CASSFHRSQGYEQYF. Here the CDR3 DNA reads TGTGCCAGCAGTTTCCATAGGTCACAAGGATACGAGCAGTACTTC. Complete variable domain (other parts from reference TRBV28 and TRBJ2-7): DVKVTQSSRYLVKRTGEKVFLECVQDMDHENMFWYRQDPGLGLRLIYFSYDVKMKEKGDIPEGYSVSREKKERFSLILESASTNQTSMYLCASSFHRSQGYEQYFGPGTRLTVT.

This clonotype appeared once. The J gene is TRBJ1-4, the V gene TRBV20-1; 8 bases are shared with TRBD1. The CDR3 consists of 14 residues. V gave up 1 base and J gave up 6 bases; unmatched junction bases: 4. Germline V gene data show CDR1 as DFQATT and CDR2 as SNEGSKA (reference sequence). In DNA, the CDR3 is TGCAGTGCTAGAGGGGCCAGGGGGCATGAAAAACTGTTTTTT. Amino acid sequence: CSARGARGHEKLFF.

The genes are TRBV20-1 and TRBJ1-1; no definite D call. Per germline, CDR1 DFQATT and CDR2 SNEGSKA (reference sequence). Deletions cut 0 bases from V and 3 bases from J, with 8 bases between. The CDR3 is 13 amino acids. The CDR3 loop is CSARDSWDTEAFF. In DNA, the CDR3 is TGCAGTGCTAGAGACAGCTGGGACACTGAAGCTTTCTTT.